This T cell receptor (beta chain) came from a study of shared clonotypes between healthy human individuals. This table comes from immunoSEQ multiplex PCR, and its TCRdb copy is limited to in-frame clones, with some not included. This repertoire shows around 300,000 clones, around 86% found once; its top ten account for around 15%. The CDR3 extends over 16 amino acids. CDR1 is SGHVS and CDR2 is FNYEAQ in the germline V gene. V lost 3 bases and J lost 0; bases outside the gene matches: 6. Recent vaccinations or acute infections were absent in the healthy HIV-negative adult donors. This clonotype originated in a man aged 18 to 30 in good health. Material for sequencing was memory CD8+ T cells sorted from blood. The subset here: CD45RO+ cells pooled with CCR7-negative TemRA cells. The chain carries TRBV7-6 and TRBJ2-3, with 7 bases fitting TRBD1. For the CDR3, the DNA is TGTGCCAGCAGCTTTTTGCAGGGGGAAAGCACAGATACGCAGTATTTT. It encodes CASSFLQGESTDTQYF.